This passage covers 11 T cell receptor beta chains from one sample sequenced in a study of somatic mutations in cytotoxic T cells in rheumatoid arthritis. This table comes from immunoSEQ multiplex PCR, and its TCRdb copy is limited to in-frame clones, with some not included. The table shows more than 15,000 clones, with just under 80% occurring only once. The specimen was CD8+ T cells sorted from blood. Every receptor here comes from an adult with rheumatoid arthritis.

This clone has just one count. The gene calls are TRBV11-3 and TRBJ1-1, with 9 bases identical to TRBD1. CDR3 length: 13 residues. Germline V gene lookup returns CDR1 SGHNT and CDR2 YENEEA. The junction had 2 bases not matched to a gene; V was cut back by 5 bases and J by 4 bases. Here the CDR3 reads CASSQTGGTEAFF. CDR3 coding DNA: TGTGCCAGCAGCCAGACAGGGGGCACTGAAGCTTTCTTT.

The chain carries TRBV29-1 and TRBJ1-2; TRBD1 is a possible D gene (6 bases). The CDR3 has 14 amino acids. Germline V gives CDR1 SQVTM, CDR2 ANQGSEA. The germline V and J ends were trimmed by 1 base and 3 bases, with 12 bases remaining between them. The CDR3 loop reads CSVEGPRGDYGYTF. The CDR3 DNA reads as TGCAGCGTTGAAGGCCCGAGGGGGGACTATGGCTACACCTTC.

The J gene is TRBJ1-1, the V gene TRBV5-1, with D possibly being TRBD1 (5 bases). The CDR3 contains 15 residues. Germline assignment: CDR1 SGHRS and CDR2 YFSETQ. The germline V and J ends were trimmed by 1 base and 1 base, with 11 bases remaining between them. CDR3 nucleotides: TGCGCCAGCAGCTTGTGGGGGACTGAGAACACTGAAGCTTTCTTT. It encodes CASSLWGTENTEAFF.

The sample holds one count of this clone. The genes are TRBV7-2 and TRBJ2-5; D gene ambiguous. The CDR3 is 14 amino acids. Trimming left V 5 bases short and J 5 bases short, with 15 bases between. Germline CDR1 SGHTA, CDR2 FQGNSA. CDR3 bases: TGTGCCAGCAGCCATCACGTCCAAGCCGAGACCCAGTACTTC. This gives the protein CASSHHVQAETQYF.

This sequence joins TRBV28 and TRBJ2-7; TRBD2 aligns across 8 bases. Per the germline V gene, CDR1 is MDHEN and CDR2 is SYDVKM. V dropped 3 bases and J dropped 0; count of bases not matched to a gene: 1. The CDR3 is 14 residues long. DNA for the CDR3: TGTGCCAGCAGTTTTAGCGGGACCTCCTACGAGCAGTACTTC. The encoded protein is CASSFSGTSYEQYF. Variable domain in full (rest from reference TRBV28 and TRBJ2-7): DVKVTQSSRYLVKRTGEKVFLECVQDMDHENMFWYRQDPGLGLRLIYFSYDVKMKEKGDIPEGYSVSREKKERFSLILESASTNQTSMYLCASSFSGTSYEQYFGPGTRLTVT.

The CDR3 bases are TGTGCCAGCAGCGTAGGGGCAGGGGGTATTGGCTACACCTTC. Translated, it gives CASSVGAGGIGYTF. V and J are TRBV9 and TRBJ1-2; 7 positions match TRBD1. The V gene end was trimmed by 0 bases and the J gene end by 7 bases; junction bases not matched to a gene: 6. This CDR3 is built from 14 residues. Germline V CDR1 and CDR2: SGDLS, YYNGEE. The full variable domain, with the rest looked up from reference TRBV9 and TRBJ1-2, is DSGVTQTPKHLITATGQRVTLRCSPRSGDLSVYWYQQSLDQGLQFLIQYYNGEERAKGNILERFSAQQFPDLHSELNLSSLELGDSALYFCASSVGAGGIGYTFGSGTRLTVV.

V and J are TRBV27 and TRBJ2-5; D not certain. CDR1 is MNHEY and CDR2 is SMNVEV in the germline V gene (reference sequence). The CDR3 is 11 amino acids. Trimming took off 6 bases at V and 4 bases at J, with 6 bases between the two ends. The CDR3 nucleotides are TGTGCCAGCAGGATCAGAGAGACCCAGTACTTC. This gives the protein CASRIRETQYF.

J is TRBJ2-1 and V is TRBV10-3; TRBD2 matches at 8 bases. Per germline, CDR1 ENHRY and CDR2 SYGVKD. After removal of 3 bases from V and 0 bases from J, the junction contained 7 bases not matched to a gene. There are 17 residues in the CDR3. The CDR3 DNA sequence: TGTGCCATCAGTGACCCGAACAGCGGGGGCTCCTACAATGAGCAGTTCTTC. Protein product: CAISDPNSGGSYNEQFF.

This chain joins TRBV19 and TRBJ2-6; 7 nucleotides agree with TRBD1. V trimming: 6 bases; J trimming: 0 bases; junction bases outside the gene matches: 11. Germline values: CDR1 LNHDA, CDR2 SQIVND (reference sequence). The CDR3 has 18 residues. As DNA, the CDR3 is TGTGCCAGTAGAAAGGGGACAGCATACAGCTCTGGGGCCAACGTCCTGACTTTC. Its protein is CASRKGTAYSSGANVLTF.

The chain uses TRBV28 and TRBJ2-1; D is perhaps TRBD1 (6 bases). Germline-derived CDR1 and CDR2 are MDHEN and SYDVKM. V was cut by 6 bases and J by 1 base, with 19 bases left in between. The CDR3 is made up of 17 amino acids. The CDR3 spells CASSQSKQGRSYNEQFF. In DNA form, the CDR3 reads TGTGCCAGCAGCCAATCCAAACAGGGTAGGTCCTACAATGAGCAGTTCTTC. Full variable domain (remainder filled in from reference TRBV28 and TRBJ2-1): DVKVTQSSRYLVKRTGEKVFLECVQDMDHENMFWYRQDPGLGLRLIYFSYDVKMKEKGDIPEGYSVSREKKERFSLILESASTNQTSMYLCASSQSKQGRSYNEQFFGPGTRLTVL.

The chain carries TRBV7-9 and TRBJ2-5, with 10 bases that match TRBD1. The J call may not be correct, given that the DNA end is closer to TRBJ2-7. The germline CDR1 and CDR2 sequences are SEHNR and FQNEAQ (reference sequence). This CDR3 is built from 16 residues. The CDR3 nucleotides read TGTGCCAGCAGCTCAACCGGGACAGGGGTTACCTACGAGCAGTACTTC. Translated: CASSSTGTGVTYEQYF.